A single sample is the source of the 26 T cell receptor beta chains below, sequenced in a study of CD8 T cells in ankylosing spondylitis. Using its own MiXCR run on the 5' RACE reads, TCRdb lists one record per CDR3 protein. The table shows about 340,000 distinct CDR3 sequences, with 20% occurring only once. Sequencing input: blood, either unsorted or a sorted T cell fraction (not recorded which). These receptors all come from a male donor with ankylosing spondylitis or in good health (not recorded which).

The gene calls are TRBV28 and TRBJ1-6, with TRBD1 as a possible D gene (5 bases). Germline-derived CDR1 and CDR2 are MDHEN and SYDVKM. The germline V and J ends were trimmed by 3 bases and 0 bases, with 9 bases remaining between them. The CDR3 is made up of 16 amino acids. The CDR3 DNA reads TGTGCCAGCAGTTTGGTGGGACCCTCCTATAATTCACCCCTCCACTTT. Residues: CASSLVGPSYNSPLHF.

The chain links TRBV7-9 to TRBJ2-3; the match to TRBD1 covers 9 bases. Losses at the gene ends were 2 bases for V and 3 bases for J; bases not matched to a gene: 6. The CDR3 extends over 16 amino acids. Germline V lookup: CDR1 SEHNR, CDR2 FQNEAQ (reference sequence). The DNA for the CDR3 is TGTGCCAGCAGCTTAACCGGGACAGGGATGACAGATACGCAGTATTTT. This translates into CASSLTGTGMTDTQYF.

The gene calls are TRBV11-2 and TRBJ2-5; 7 positions agree with TRBD1. This CDR3 spans 13 amino acids. In germline, CDR1 is SGHAT, CDR2 FQNNGV. V trimming: 5 bases; J trimming: 5 bases; junction bases outside the gene matches: 5. This chain's CDR3 is CASSIGTAETQYF. CDR3 DNA sequence: TGTGCCAGCAGCATCGGGACAGCTGAGACCCAGTACTTC.

This clonotype was counted only a few times. The rearrangement joins TRBV7-8 to TRBJ2-7; D uncertain. V lost 1 base to trimming and J lost 2 bases, with 15 bases between them. The CDR3 loop spans 16 amino acids. The V gene's germline CDR1 is SGHVS and CDR2 FQNEAQ. In nucleotides, the CDR3 is TGTGCCAGCAGCTTAGGGCTCTCCCACGGACCCTACGAGCAGTACTTC. It encodes CASSLGLSHGPYEQYF.

The chain combines TRBV10-3 with TRBJ2-3, with TRBD1 matching 10 bases. There are 15 residues in the CDR3. Trimming cost V 7 bases and J 0 bases; bases outside gene matches: 4. Germline loops: CDR1 ENHRY, CDR2 SYGVKD. As DNA, the CDR3 is TGTGCCATCAACGAGGGACAGGGGAGCACAGATACGCAGTATTTT. Its translation: CAINEGQGSTDTQYF.

This clonotype was detected a few times. The chain combines TRBV12-3 or TRBV12-4 with TRBJ2-1; D may be TRBD2 (5 bases). V was shortened by 2 bases and J by 4 bases, with 9 bases between the two germline ends. This CDR3 is 14 amino acids long. The CDR3 reads CASSLLGLYNEQFF. The CDR3 DNA reads as TGTGCCAGCAGTTTATTAGGACTGTACAATGAGCAGTTCTTC.

CDR3 amino acids: CASSLGQGNYEQYF. CDR3 coding DNA: TGTGCCAGCAGCTTAGGACAGGGCAACTACGAGCAGTACTTC. The chain joins TRBV7-8 to TRBJ2-7; 7 bases are a match to TRBD1. This CDR3 comprises 14 residues. Germline V lookup: CDR1 SGHVS, CDR2 FQNEAQ. The junction had 3 bases not matched to a gene; V was cut back by 1 base and J by 3 bases. The full variable domain, in which reference TRBV7-8 and TRBJ2-7 provide the parts outside the CDR3, is GAGVSQSPRYKVAKRGQDVALRCDPISGHVSLFWYQQALGQGPEFLTYFQNEAQLDKSGLPSDRFFAERPEGSVSTLKIQRTQQEDSAVYLCASSLGQGNYEQYFGPGTRLTVT.

This clonotype showed up just a few times. The chain links TRBV29-1 to TRBJ1-2; D call uncertain. Germline V CDR1 and CDR2: SQVTM, ANQGSEA. The CDR3 length is 16 residues. Deletions cut 0 bases from V and 0 bases from J, with 14 bases between. The CDR3 loop is CSVEDPPSHANYGYTF. The CDR3 nucleotides are TGCAGCGTTGAAGATCCGCCAAGTCACGCTAACTATGGCTACACCTTC.

V and J are TRBV7-7 and TRBJ1-2; weak D call: TRBD1 (5 bases). V lost 5 bases to trimming and J lost 6 bases, with 19 bases between them. Germline V gene sequence: CDR1 SSHAT, CDR2 FNYEAQ (reference sequence). The CDR3 consists of 15 residues. The CDR3 loop reads CASSLHRWRGNGYTF. The CDR3 bases are TGTGCCAGCAGCCTACACCGATGGCGGGGGAATGGCTACACCTTC.

This clonotype appeared a few times. CDR3 sequence (DNA): TGTGCCAGCAGCGTAGGAAGGTTGGCACTTAGCACAGATACGCAGTATTTT. Protein sequence: CASSVGRLALSTDTQYF. The chain employs TRBV9 and TRBJ2-3; D remains ambiguous. V shed 0 bases and J shed 0 bases, with 14 bases lying between them. The CDR3 runs 17 residues. Germline V gives CDR1 SGDLS, CDR2 YYNGEE.

The chain joins TRBV12-3 or TRBV12-4 to TRBJ2-7, with D perhaps TRBD2 (7 bases). CDR3 size: 16 residues. Trimming took off 6 bases at V and 0 bases at J, with 18 bases between the two ends. In nucleotides, the CDR3 is TGTGCCAGCAGCATCCGGGGGGACAAGAGCTCCTACGAGCAGTACTTC. Translation gives CASSIRGDKSSYEQYF.

This chain connects TRBV6-1 to TRBJ2-2; TRBD1 matches 7 bases. Germline CDR1 and CDR2: MNHNS and SASEGT. Trimming took 5 bases from V and 4 from J; bases not matched to a gene: 10. The CDR3 consists of 16 residues. The DNA of the CDR3 is TGTGCCAGCAGTCAATGGGACAGCGACTCCACCGGGGAGCTGTTTTTT. It codes for CASSQWDSDSTGELFF.

This clonotype appeared a few times. The CDR3: CASSFGGSEETQYF. CDR3 nucleotide sequence: TGTGCCAGCAGCTTTGGGGGCTCCGAAGAGACCCAGTACTTC. This sequence joins TRBV7-9 and TRBJ2-5; weak D call: TRBD1 (6 bases). The V end lost 3 bases, the J end lost 3 bases, and 11 bases lay between the germline ends. The CDR3 contains 14 residues. Germline assignment: CDR1 SEHNR and CDR2 FQNEAQ (reference sequence).

The genes are TRBV20-1 and TRBJ2-7; possibly TRBD1 for D (6 bases). This CDR3 has 15 residues. The germline V gene encodes CDR1 DFQATT and CDR2 SNEGSKA (reference sequence). With 6 bases removed from V and 4 bases from J, the gap between germline ends came to 22 bases. Here the CDR3 DNA reads TGCAGTGCCCACGCGTTACAGGGCAGTATATACGAGCAGTACTTC. This encodes CSAHALQGSIYEQYF.

The rearrangement uses TRBV18 and TRBJ2-7, with a tentative D call TRBD1 (5 bases). This CDR3 is built from 15 residues. CDR1 KGHSH and CDR2 LQKENI come from the germline V gene. V lost 2 bases to trimming and J lost 0 bases, with 11 bases between them. The CDR3 region has the DNA TGTGCCAGCTCACCATGGCAGGGAAACTCCTACGAGCAGTACTTC. Its translation: CASSPWQGNSYEQYF.

This clonotype has just a few counts. The chain is built from TRBV7-2 and TRBJ2-2, with D unclear. This CDR3 is built from 13 residues. CDR1 is SGHTA and CDR2 is FQGNSA in the germline V gene. Trimming cost V 6 bases and J 5 bases, with 10 bases left between them. CDR3 sequence reads: CASRPGGTGELFF. The CDR3 DNA sequence: TGTGCCAGCAGGCCGGGCGGTACCGGGGAGCTGTTTTTT. Together with reference TRBV7-2 and TRBJ2-2, the CDR3 gives the full variable domain: GAGVSQSPSNKVTEKGKDVELRCDPISGHTALYWYRQSLGQGLEFLIYFQGNSAPDKSGLPSDRFSAERTGGSVSTLTIQRTQQEDSAVYLCASRPGGTGELFFGEGSRLTVL.

This chain uses TRBV12-3 or TRBV12-4 with TRBJ2-3; unclear D gene. CDR3 length: 15 residues. Trimming removed 5 bases from V and 3 bases from J, with 15 bases in between. The CDR3 loop reads CASSSLGILTDTQYF. CDR3 DNA: TGTGCCAGCAGTAGCCTGGGGATTTTGACAGATACGCAGTATTTT.

The J gene is TRBJ2-5, the V gene TRBV27; the match to TRBD2 covers 9 bases. The CDR3 sequence is 16 residues long. Germline loops: CDR1 MNHEY, CDR2 SMNVEV (reference sequence). Trimming removed 2 bases from V and 2 bases from J; junction bases left unmatched: 6. CDR3 sequence: CASSLNSGGLQETQYF. The CDR3 nucleotides read TGTGCCAGCAGTTTAAATAGCGGGGGACTACAAGAGACCCAGTACTTC.

This clonotype was seen a handful of times. This chain links TRBV7-9 with TRBJ2-2; no definite D call. Trimming removed 1 base from V and 11 bases from J, with 5 bases in between. CDR3 size: 11 residues. Germline V gives CDR1 SEHNR, CDR2 FQNEAQ (reference sequence). CDR3 protein: CASSLEGELFF. The CDR3 nucleotides are TGTGCCAGCAGCTTAGAAGGAGAGCTGTTTTTT.

The chain is built from TRBV28 and TRBJ1-4; D gene ambiguous. The ends were cut back, 4 bases at V and 8 bases at J, with 14 bases in the middle. CDR1 and CDR2 (germline): MDHEN, SYDVKM. There are 14 residues in the CDR3. This chain's CDR3 is CASSSDRMGEKLFF. CDR3 DNA: TGTGCCAGCAGTTCGGACCGCATGGGGGAAAAACTGTTTTTT.

This rearrangement joins TRBV4-1 to TRBJ1-6, with D possibly matching TRBD1 (6 bases). The V gene's germline CDR1 is MGHRA and CDR2 YSYEKL. CDR3 length equals 16 residues. V gave up 4 bases and J gave up 7 bases, with 17 bases separating them. In nucleotides, the CDR3 is TGCGCCAGCAGCCGCGAGACAGGTCTTGTCAATTCACCCCTCCACTTT. This encodes CASSRETGLVNSPLHF.

This clonotype was observed a handful of times. V usage is TRBV11-1 and J usage is TRBJ2-1; D could derive from TRBD1 or TRBD2 (5 bases each). V lost 4 bases and J lost 4, with 8 bases in between. Germline-derived CDR1 and CDR2 are SGHAT and FQDESV (reference sequence). This CDR3 spans 13 amino acids. In DNA form, the CDR3 reads TGTGCCAGCAGCTCGGGACCTTACAATGAGCAGTTCTTC. Encoded protein: CASSSGPYNEQFF.

Only a few counts were recorded for this clonotype. The rearrangement uses TRBV6-6 and TRBJ1-1; D is uncertain. The CDR3 spans 13 residues. The V and J ends lost 1 base and 11 bases respectively, with 14 bases between them. Germline CDR1 reads MNHNY; CDR2 reads SVGAGI (reference sequence). The chain's CDR3 is CASSYFDRDGAFF. CDR3 DNA sequence: TGTGCCAGCAGTTACTTTGACCGCGATGGGGCTTTCTTT.

V and J are TRBV10-3 and TRBJ2-5; D remains unclear. Germline lookup yields CDR1 ENHRY and CDR2 SYGVKD. V was shortened by 0 bases and J by 2 bases, with 10 bases between the two germline ends. This CDR3 is built from 15 residues. DNA for the CDR3: TGTGCCATCAGTGAGTCGCCGGGCAGTCAAGAGACCCAGTACTTC. Its translation: CAISESPGSQETQYF.

The chain employs TRBV12-3 or TRBV12-4 and TRBJ2-7; D tentatively reads TRBD1 or TRBD2 (5 bases each). This CDR3 contains 13 residues. With 3 bases removed from V and 7 bases from J, the gap between germline ends came to 13 bases. The CDR3 nucleotides read TGTGCCAGCAGTTTCGGGACCCCCGGGGAGCAGTACTTC. It yields the protein CASSFGTPGEQYF.

This sequence joins TRBV20-1 and TRBJ1-5; 8 bases line up with TRBD1. The junction had 6 bases not matched to a gene; V was cut back by 2 bases and J by 0 bases. Germline V gene sequence: CDR1 DFQATT, CDR2 SNEGSKA (reference sequence). The CDR3 consists of 16 residues. The CDR3 DNA reads as TGCAGTGCTAGAAAGACAGGGGATCATAGCAATCAGCCCCAGCATTTT. Translating it yields CSARKTGDHSNQPQHF.